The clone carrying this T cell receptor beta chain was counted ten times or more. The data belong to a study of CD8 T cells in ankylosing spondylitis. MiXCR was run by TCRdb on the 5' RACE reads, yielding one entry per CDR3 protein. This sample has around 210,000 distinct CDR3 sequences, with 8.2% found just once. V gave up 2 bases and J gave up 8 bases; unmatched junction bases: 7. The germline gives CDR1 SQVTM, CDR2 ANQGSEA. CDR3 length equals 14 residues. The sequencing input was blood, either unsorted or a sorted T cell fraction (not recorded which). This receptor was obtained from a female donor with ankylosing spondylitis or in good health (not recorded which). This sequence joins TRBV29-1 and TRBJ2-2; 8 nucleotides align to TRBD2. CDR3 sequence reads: CSVELAGYRGELFF. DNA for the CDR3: TGCAGCGTTGAACTAGCGGGTTACAGGGGGGAGCTGTTTTTT.